This T cell receptor beta chain was sequenced in a study of cytomegalovirus exposure and HLA in healthy donors. Notes on the study in general: CMV serostatus was the only recorded immune exposure for donors. Rare TCR sequences predominated, though certain public TCRs were found in many donors. Sequencing depth across donors, presence/absence analyses assumed, was roughly uniform.

For this clone: Its cognate antigen is unknown.

The PCR employed 60 Vbeta primers together with 13 Jbeta primers. Libraries were prepared by immunoSEQ multiplex PCR; TCRdb keeps only in-frame clonotypes and omits some of them. The profile covers tens of thousands of clones, with 78% appearing a single time and 2.5% taken by the ten largest. Healthy donors of bone marrow made up the group. Trimming shortened V by 5 bases and J by 5 bases, and 15 bases separated the two germline ends. The CDR3 is made up of 14 amino acids. In germline, CDR1 is SEHNR, CDR2 FQNEAQ (reference sequence). What was sequenced was PBMCs. The origin of this receptor is a male donor in good health and CMV-seropositive. This chain connects TRBV7-9 to TRBJ1-1; D may be TRBD1 (6 bases). The CDR3 DNA is TGTGCCAGCAGCAACCTAGAAGGGGGAACTGAAGCTTTCTTT. Its protein is CASSNLEGGTEAFF.